Listed here are 8 T cell receptor beta chains from one sample, sequenced in a study of blood T cell repertoires in COVID-19. Using immunoSEQ multiplex PCR, the repertoire was profiled, and TCRdb retains in-frame clones only, with some absent. Of a few hundred thousand clones listed, around 84% are singletons. The sequenced material came from peripheral blood. These TCRs come from a woman between 40 and 55 years old who had recovered from COVID-19.

This chain uses TRBV3-1 (or the pseudogene TRBV3-2) with TRBJ2-5; D gene uncertain. Trimming took off 5 bases at V and 1 base at J, with 14 bases between the two ends. Germline V CDR1 and CDR2: LGHDT, YNNKEL (reference sequence). The CDR3 runs to 15 residues. CDR3 in DNA: TGTGCCAGCAGCGACCTAACGGGTACCCAAGAGACCCAGTACTTC. Translating it yields CASSDLTGTQETQYF.

This chain uses TRBV28 with TRBJ2-1, with D perhaps TRBD1 (6 bases). Germline V lookup: CDR1 MDHEN, CDR2 SYDVKM. V lost 7 bases to trimming and J lost 0 bases, with 13 bases between them. CDR3 length: 15 residues. The CDR3 region is CASTLGQSSYNEQFF. The CDR3 DNA is TGTGCCAGCACCCTCGGACAGAGCTCCTACAATGAGCAGTTCTTC.

This chain uses TRBV5-1 with TRBJ2-5; 8 bases align to TRBD1. The CDR3 is made up of 15 amino acids. Trimming at V came to 4 bases and at J to 4 bases, leaving 9 bases not matched to a gene. Looked up from germline, CDR1 is SGHRS and CDR2 is YFSETQ. DNA for the CDR3: TGCGCCAGCAGCCCACGGACAGGGCGAGGAGAGACCCAGTACTTC. This sequence encodes CASSPRTGRGETQYF.

The chain employs TRBV7-2 and TRBJ1-5; D is uncertain. The CDR3 spans 13 residues. CDR1 is SGHTA, CDR2 FQGNSA, per germline. The V end lost 4 bases, the J end lost 3 bases, and 7 bases lay between the germline ends. The CDR3 sequence is CASSSSLNQPQHF. CDR3 nucleotides: TGTGCCAGCAGCTCGAGCCTCAATCAGCCCCAGCATTTT.

The V call is TRBV10-1, the J call TRBJ2-1; 7 bases agree with TRBD2. Germline lookup yields CDR1 WNHNN and CDR2 SYGVQD (reference sequence). The V gene end was trimmed by 6 bases and the J gene end by 0 bases; junction bases not matched to a gene: 2. The CDR3 spans 14 residues. The CDR3 is CASSGGSSYNEQFF. DNA for the CDR3: TGCGCCAGCAGCGGGGGGAGCTCCTACAATGAGCAGTTCTTC.

Only a few counts were recorded for this clone. The chain combines TRBV4-1 with TRBJ2-1; 10 bases fit TRBD2. The CDR3 is made up of 15 amino acids. Trimming at V came to 4 bases and at J to 9 bases, leaving 9 bases not matched to a gene. Germline V gene sequence: CDR1 MGHRA, CDR2 YSYEKL. The CDR3 DNA is TGCGCCAGCAGCCCCCTAACTAGCGGGGTTGGTGAGCAGTTCTTC. Encoded protein: CASSPLTSGVGEQFF.

V and J are TRBV6-5 and TRBJ2-1; D is unclear. Germline-derived CDR1 and CDR2 are MNHEY and SVGAGI. Trimming took off 7 bases at V and 0 bases at J, with 7 bases between the two ends. CDR3 length: 13 residues. The CDR3 protein is CASNTNSYNEQFF. CDR3 nucleotides: TGTGCCAGCAACACTAACTCCTACAATGAGCAGTTCTTC.

This clone was counted once. The V call is TRBV28, the J call TRBJ2-6; D is perhaps TRBD1 (6 bases). Trimming pared 6 bases from V and 6 bases from J, leaving 9 bases between. CDR1 and CDR2 from the germline V gene are MDHEN and SYDVKM. The CDR3 totals 13 residues. The CDR3 DNA follows: TGTGCCAGCAGGGGACATATGGCCAACGTCCTGACTTTC. As protein: CASRGHMANVLTF.